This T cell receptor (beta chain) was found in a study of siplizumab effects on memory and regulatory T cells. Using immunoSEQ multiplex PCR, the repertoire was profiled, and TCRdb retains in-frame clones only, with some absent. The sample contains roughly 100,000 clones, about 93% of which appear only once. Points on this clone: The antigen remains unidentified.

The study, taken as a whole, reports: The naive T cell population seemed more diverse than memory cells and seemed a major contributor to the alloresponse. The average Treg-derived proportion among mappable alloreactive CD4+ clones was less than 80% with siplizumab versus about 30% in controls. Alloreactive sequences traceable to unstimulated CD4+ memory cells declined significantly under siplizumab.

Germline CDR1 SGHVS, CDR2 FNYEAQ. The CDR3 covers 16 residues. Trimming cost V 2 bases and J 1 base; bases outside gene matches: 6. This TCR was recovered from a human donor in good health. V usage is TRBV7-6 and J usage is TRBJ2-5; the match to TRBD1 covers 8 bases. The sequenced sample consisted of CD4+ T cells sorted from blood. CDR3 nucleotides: TGTGCCAGCAGCTTAAAGCTGGGACAGGTCCAAGAGACCCAGTACTTC. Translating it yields CASSLKLGQVQETQYF.